The T cell receptor beta chain described here comes from a study of cytomegalovirus exposure and HLA in healthy donors. The study, taken as a whole, reports: A few of the chains that were CMV-associated were confirmed in vitro to be specific for CMV antigens. Among TCR beta chains, those listed as cytomegalovirus-associated numbered some 170.

V gave up 4 bases and J gave up 3 bases; unmatched junction bases: 4. This CDR3 has 14 amino acids. The germline V gene has CDR1 LGHNA and CDR2 YNFKEQ. About this clone: Its target is unknown.

Profiling relied on immunoSEQ multiplex PCR, and the TCRdb table lists in-frame clones only, not all of them. Of 70,000 or so clones listed, roughly 93% were seen once; the top ten hold over 0.8%. Sequenced: PBMCs. This clonotype originated in a woman between 18 and 30 years old in good health and CMV-seronegative. The V gene is TRBV4-2, the J gene TRBJ2-3; 7 nucleotides agree with TRBD1. CDR3 sequence (DNA): TGTGCCAGCAGCCCTTCGACAGGGACAGATACGCAGTATTTT. Translating gives CASSPSTGTDTQYF.